What follows are 30 T cell receptor beta chains derived from one specimen sequenced in a study of glioma-infiltrating T cells. TCR alpha and beta CDR3 regions were amplified from RNA using iRepertoire nested multiplex PCR. Via MiXCR, TCRdb re-called the multiplex PCR reads, giving one row per CDR3 protein. The data show 160,000 or so distinct CDR3 sequences, with around 42% seen just once and over 4% held by the top ten. The sequencing sample was made of glioma tissue, nonneoplastic brain tissue, or PBMCs (not recorded which). The receptors shown here come from a human donor with low-grade glioma or glioblastoma, undergoing nonglioma brain surgery, or in good health (not recorded which).

The table lists this clonotype with many counts. The chain joins TRBV2 to TRBJ2-3; D uncertain. V lost 8 bases, J lost 10 bases, and 13 bases lay in between. Germline CDR1 reads SNHLY; CDR2 reads FYNNEI. The CDR3 covers 11 residues. CDR3 in amino acids: CASQPENAQYF. In DNA, the CDR3 is TGTGCCAGCCAGCCGGAGAATGCGCAGTATTTT.

This clonotype has at least ten counts. The chain couples TRBV6-1 to TRBJ2-2, with a tentative D call TRBD1 (7 bases). Trimming took 11 bases from V and 5 from J, leaving 18 bases between them. Germline V gives CDR1 MNHNS, CDR2 SASEGT. The CDR3 sequence is 14 residues long. CDR3 sequence: CAGGQGEFTGELFF. As DNA, the CDR3 is TGTGCCGGAGGGCAGGGGGAATTTACCGGGGAGCTGTTTTTT.

The gene calls are TRBV3-1 and TRBJ2-3, with D uncertain. CDR1 and CDR2 from the germline V gene are LGHDT and YNNKEL (reference sequence). V gave up 2 bases and J gave up 4 bases, with 13 bases separating them. The CDR3 length is 15 residues. CDR3: CASSQTPTGPDTQYF. The CDR3, as DNA: TGTGCCAGCAGCCAAACACCGACCGGCCCAGATACGCAGTATTTT.

The rearrangement uses TRBV28 and TRBJ1-2; unclear D gene. Germline CDR1 reads MDHEN; CDR2 reads SYDVKM. V shed 8 bases and J shed 7 bases, with 14 bases lying between them. The CDR3 is 12 residues long. The CDR3 region is CASGRTDRGYTF. In DNA, the CDR3 is TGTGCCAGCGGGCGAACCGATCGTGGCTACACCTTC.

The chain joins TRBV28 to TRBJ2-1, with 8 bases aligning to TRBD2. Unmatched junction bases numbered 10, after V lost 5 bases and J lost 7 bases. The CDR3 extends over 15 amino acids. The germline gives CDR1 MDHEN, CDR2 SYDVKM. The CDR3 protein is CASSPTGGSRNEQFF. CDR3 coding DNA: TGTGCCAGCAGTCCGACGGGAGGGTCGAGGAATGAGCAGTTCTTC.

The V and J genes are TRBV27 and TRBJ2-1; TRBD2 aligns across 10 bases. Germline CDR1 reads MNHEY; CDR2 reads SMNVEV (reference sequence). The CDR3 has 14 residues. The V and J ends lost 4 bases and 8 bases, in that order; junction bases with no gene match: 5. CDR3 protein: CASSSPLAGHEQFF. The CDR3 DNA is TGTGCCAGCAGTTCGCCACTAGCGGGACATGAGCAGTTCTTC.

In this sample, this clonotype turned up many times. This chain connects TRBV20-1 to TRBJ2-1; perhaps TRBD2 as D (5 bases). The length of the CDR3 is 15 residues. Germline V gene data show CDR1 as DFQATT and CDR2 as SNEGSKA (reference sequence). The V end lost 3 bases, the J end lost 7 bases, and 19 bases lay between the germline ends. The CDR3, as DNA: TGCAGTGCTAGCCCCTCGGTTAGCGCCCAAAATGAGCAGTTCTTC. As protein: CSASPSVSAQNEQFF.

As for this clonotype: A much larger clone sits a single nucleotide away, making a read error possible. This chain uses TRBV7-3 with TRBJ2-3; no definite D call. Germline CDR1 is SGHTA and CDR2 is FQGTGA. The V end lost 5 bases, the J end lost 4 bases, and 13 bases lay between the germline ends. This CDR3 has 14 amino acids. CDR3 bases: TGTGCCAGCAGCGACTCGAGGAGCGCAGATACGCAGTATTTT. It encodes CASSDSRSADTQYF.

Concerning this clonotype itself: Being one base from a much bigger clone, this may be a read error. The CDR3 protein is CGSSFDSYEQYF. CDR3 nucleotide sequence: TGTGGCAGCAGCTTTGACAGCTACGAGCAGTACTTC. This rearrangement joins TRBV7-9 to TRBJ2-7; D is possibly TRBD1 (5 bases). The CDR3 runs 12 residues. Germline V gene lookup returns CDR1 SEHNR and CDR2 FQNEAQ (reference sequence).

This clonotype came up many times. This sequence joins TRBV28 and TRBJ1-5, with 8 positions matching TRBD1. V lost 5 bases, J lost 3 bases, and 15 bases stayed unmatched. This CDR3 is built from 18 residues. Germline lookup yields CDR1 MDHEN and CDR2 SYDVKM. CDR3 DNA sequence: TGTGCCAGCAGTACCTCGTGGCTTTCGGACAGGGTCAATCAGCCCCAGCATTTT. Translating it yields CASSTSWLSDRVNQPQHF.

A few counts support this clonotype. The chain recombines TRBV4-2 with TRBJ2-2; 11 bases match TRBD1. Germline-derived CDR1 and CDR2 are LGHNA and YNFKEQ. V lost 4 bases and J lost 4; bases outside the gene matches: 5. The CDR3 length is 16 residues. The chain's CDR3 is CASSPGQGAITGELFF. In nucleotides, the CDR3 is TGTGCCAGCAGCCCAGGACAGGGGGCAATCACCGGGGAGCTGTTTTTT.

This clonotype was picked up one time. The chain couples TRBV2 to TRBJ2-1; weak D call: TRBD2 (6 bases). The CDR3 is made up of 15 amino acids. Germline V CDR1 and CDR2: SNHLY, FYNNEI. With 6 bases removed from V and 2 bases from J, the gap between germline ends came to 14 bases. CDR3 sequence (DNA): TGTGCCAGCAGACCGGGAATAGCGGCCTACAATGAGCAGTTCTTC. Translation: CASRPGIAAYNEQFF.

This clonotype was counted ten times or more. The CDR3 nucleotides are TGTGCCAGCAGGAGTTTGCCGGGACAGGGCCGCACAGATACGCAGTATTTT. Translating it yields CASRSLPGQGRTDTQYF. The chain carries TRBV2 and TRBJ2-3; TRBD1 aligns across 9 bases. The CDR3 spans 17 residues. Germline-derived CDR1 and CDR2 are SNHLY and FYNNEI. Trimming removed 6 bases from V and 1 base from J; junction bases left unmatched: 11.

On this clonotype itself: This is likely a read error, given that the CDR3 carries no conserved phenylalanine or tryptophan at its end. The DNA is left out, because the CDR3 cannot be placed on it with certainty; the CDR3 is given as TCRdb lists it. The chain employs TRBV20-1 and TRBJ2-1; the table's D call, TRBD2, was not checked against the DNA. Per the germline V gene, CDR1 is DFQATT and CDR2 is SNEGSKA (reference sequence). The CDR3 is 16 residues long, counting both termini. CDR3 sequence reads: CSASGRAGYNVNEQLY.

Of note for this clonotype: It may be a read error: a sequence one base away is much more abundant. This is likely a read error, given that the CDR3 carries no conserved phenylalanine or tryptophan at its end. The gene calls are TRBV6-1 and TRBJ1-1; D is undetermined. The V end lost 11 bases, the J end lost 3 bases, and 13 bases lay between the germline ends. Germline lookup yields CDR1 MNHNS and CDR2 SASEGT. The CDR3 extends over 12 amino acids. As DNA, the CDR3 is TGTGCCGGAACGGACGGACACACTGAAGCTTTCCTT. It encodes CAGTDGHTEAFL.

Comment on this clonotype: One junction end disagrees with the germline gene, perhaps due to a read error. The chain joins TRBV20-1 to TRBJ2-7, with 8 bases identical to TRBD2. The germline CDR1 and CDR2 sequences are DFQATT and SNEGSKA (reference sequence). The CDR3 has 15 residues. In nucleotides, the CDR3 is TGCAGTCCTAGACCCCCCGGGGGGGCCTCCTACGAGCAGTACTTC. It specifies CSPRPPGGASYEQYF.

As concerns this clonotype: A clone one base away is much larger, so this may be a read error. CDR3 nucleotides: TGTGCCAGCTCGCTACAGGAGAAAACTGAAGCTTTCTTT. Translation: CASSLQEKTEAFF. The chain combines TRBV18 with TRBJ1-1, with D possibly being TRBD1 (5 bases). The CDR3 contains 13 residues. In germline, CDR1 is KGHSH, CDR2 LQKENI. Trimming stripped 6 bases from V and 5 bases from J, with 13 bases between.

The genes are TRBV12-3 or TRBV12-4 and TRBJ1-3, with 10 bases fitting TRBD1. V lost 6 bases and J lost 0; bases outside the gene matches: 5. The CDR3 length is 16 residues. DNA of the CDR3: TGTGCCAGCAGGGGGACAGGGGACCCCTCTGGAAACACCATATATTTT. Translated, it gives CASRGTGDPSGNTIYF.

This clonotype was observed many times. The V gene is TRBV20-1, the J gene TRBJ1-1; 10 bases align to TRBD1. Germline trimming cut 3 bases from V and 5 bases from J; bases unmatched to any gene: 6. The CDR3 is 14 residues long. CDR1 and CDR2 from the germline V gene are DFQATT and SNEGSKA (reference sequence). Here the CDR3 DNA reads TGCAGTGCTAGTTGGGACAGGGGTTGGACTGAAGCTTTCTTT. Residues: CSASWDRGWTEAFF.

A word on this clonotype: With a much larger clone just one base away, this may be a read error. This sequence joins TRBV10-3 and TRBJ2-3; D not resolved. In germline, CDR1 is ENHRY, CDR2 SYGVKD. This CDR3 has 13 residues. Trimming left V 8 bases short and J 5 bases short, with 14 bases between. The CDR3 nucleotides are TGTGCCATCGAGGAAGGGATGGGAGATACGCAGTATTTT. Its protein product is CAIEEGMGDTQYF.

This clonotype was recorded at least ten times. The CDR3 coding sequence is TGTGCCAGCAGCCAAGATATAGATATAGGCAATGAGCAGTTCTTC. Its protein product is CASSQDIDIGNEQFF. The chain recombines TRBV14 with TRBJ2-1, with D hard to call. Germline assignment: CDR1 SGHDN and CDR2 FVKESK. The V end lost 0 bases, the J end lost 6 bases, and 12 bases lay between the germline ends. The CDR3 contains 15 residues.

CDR3 region: CASSRPSGSTQYF. Here the CDR3 DNA reads TGTGCCAGCAGTCGTCCTAGCGGTTCGACCCAGTACTTC. The chain carries TRBV28 and TRBJ2-5, with TRBD2 matching over 7 bases. Germline assignment: CDR1 MDHEN and CDR2 SYDVKM. V lost 5 bases and J lost 7; bases outside the gene matches: 7. The CDR3 totals 13 residues.

This clonotype came up a few times. The V call is TRBV5-1, the J call TRBJ1-4; D remains unclear. The V gene lost 4 bases and the J gene lost 4 bases, with 11 bases spanning the gap. Germline values: CDR1 SGHRS, CDR2 YFSETQ. This CDR3 is 14 amino acids long. The DNA of the CDR3 is TGCGCCAGCAGCATGGACGGCTATAATGAAAAACTGTTTTTT. Its protein is CASSMDGYNEKLFF. The variable domain in full, completed from reference TRBV5-1 and TRBJ1-4, reads KAGVTQTPRYLIKTRGQQVTLSCSPISGHRSVSWYQQTPGQGLQFLFEYFSETQRNKGNFPGRFSGRQFSNSRSEMNVSTLELGDSALYLCASSMDGYNEKLFFGSGTQLSVL.

The CDR3 coding sequence is TGCAGCGTTGAGGGGACAGGGGGAAGGAACACTGAAGCTTTCTTT. Its translation: CSVEGTGGRNTEAFF. V is TRBV29-1 and J is TRBJ1-1; 11 bases match TRBD1. Trimming removed 3 bases from V and 1 base from J; junction bases left unmatched: 4. The CDR3 covers 15 residues. The germline gives CDR1 SQVTM, CDR2 ANQGSEA.

The V call is TRBV12-3 or TRBV12-4, the J call TRBJ2-2, with TRBD1 matching 7 bases. J was trimmed by 2 bases and V by 6 bases; bases with no gene match: 9. This CDR3 has 16 amino acids. This chain's CDR3 is CASSPSGGGNTGELFF. For the CDR3, the DNA is TGTGCCAGCAGCCCCTCAGGGGGTGGTAACACCGGGGAGCTGTTTTTT.

The chain carries TRBV20-1 and TRBJ1-5; D gene unclear. The germline V gene encodes CDR1 DFQATT and CDR2 SNEGSKA (reference sequence). Trimming left V 2 bases short and J 3 bases short, with 14 bases between. This CDR3 is built from 15 residues. CDR3 nucleotide sequence: TGCAGTGCTAGAAACAGCTCGTATATCAATCAGCCCCAGCATTTT. Translated: CSARNSSYINQPQHF.

V is TRBV19 and J is TRBJ2-1; 8 positions match TRBD2. V lost 5 bases and J lost 0; bases outside the gene matches: 6. The CDR3 has 16 residues. Germline CDR1 reads LNHDA; CDR2 reads SQIVND (reference sequence). Here the CDR3 reads CASSPRGGNSYNEQFF. The CDR3 region has the DNA TGTGCCAGTAGTCCCCGGGGGGGAAACTCCTACAATGAGCAGTTCTTC.

Comments on this clonotype: It may be a read error: a sequence one base away is much more abundant. This chain links TRBV2 with TRBJ2-2, with D hard to call. Germline loops: CDR1 SNHLY, CDR2 FYNNEI. V was pared by 8 bases and J by 0 bases, with 7 bases between. This CDR3 has 13 amino acids. The CDR3 DNA reads TGTGCCAGCGCTCTACCGAACACCGGGGAGCTGTTTTTT. Translation: CASALPNTGELFF.

Remarks on this clonotype: Because it lacks the conserved phenylalanine or tryptophan at the end, this CDR3 is likely a read error. This sequence joins TRBV29-1 and TRBJ1-1; D unresolved. CDR3 length: 12 amino acids. The germline CDR1 and CDR2 sequences are SQVTM and ANQGSEA. The DNA for the CDR3 is TGCAGCGTTGGTGAGATGAACGCTGAAGCTTTCCTT. It codes for CSVGEMNAEAFL.

This clonotype was found a few times. The chain combines TRBV3-1 with TRBJ1-3; D gene unclear. There are 16 residues in the CDR3. Trimming stripped 4 bases from V and 0 bases from J, with 13 bases between. Germline V gene data show CDR1 as LGHDT and CDR2 as YNNKEL (reference sequence). CDR3 in amino acids: CASSPTHSDSGNTIYF. In nucleotides, the CDR3 is TGTGCCAGCAGCCCGACCCACAGTGACTCTGGAAACACCATATATTTT.